The 4 T cell receptor beta chains listed next were all sequenced from one sample in a study of OX40 agonist ivuxolimab in advanced cancers. The library was generated by the immunoSEQ multiplex PCR assay. Drawn from immuneACCESS, this table holds only the in-frame rearrangements with V and J called that TCRdb kept. Clones are partly lost; checked studies trace under half to an unresolved V gene and leave the rest unexplained. The sample table contains 65,000 to 85,000 clones; only one count was recorded for 85% of them. The ten largest clonotypes hold about 0.82% of the sample. The source material was CD4+ or CD8+ T cells sorted from blood, sampled in a trial of the OX40 agonist ivuxolimab. The receptor set was obtained from an adult with an advanced solid tumor such as melanoma, head and neck, liver or kidney cancer.

The J gene is TRBJ1-6, the V gene TRBV11-2; D not resolved. Trimming pared 1 base from V and 8 bases from J, leaving 6 bases between. This CDR3 is built from 13 residues. Germline CDR1 and CDR2: SGHAT and FQNNGV. This CDR3 reads CASSLVFDSPLHF. CDR3 nucleotides: TGTGCCAGCAGCTTAGTGTTCGATTCACCCCTCCACTTT.

This chain uses TRBV6-6 with TRBJ1-1, with D uncertain. CDR1 is MNHNY and CDR2 is SVGAGI in the germline V gene (reference sequence). Trimming removed 0 bases from V and 3 bases from J, with 14 bases in between. This CDR3 is 16 amino acids long. The CDR3 reads CASSYSPGRRDTEAFF. The CDR3, as DNA: TGTGCCAGCAGTTACTCTCCCGGGAGACGGGACACTGAAGCTTTCTTT.

The table lists this clone with a few counts. This chain links TRBV19 with TRBJ2-2; D is tentatively TRBD1 or TRBD2 (5 bases each). The V and J ends lost 4 bases and 3 bases respectively, with 18 bases between them. This CDR3 is built from 17 residues. Germline-derived CDR1 and CDR2 are LNHDA and SQIVND (reference sequence). CDR3 DNA sequence: TGTGCCAGTAGTAAGGAATCGGGGACGGTTCACACCGGGGAGCTGTTTTTT. It yields the protein CASSKESGTVHTGELFF.

The genes are TRBV5-5 and TRBJ1-4; TRBD1 aligns across 7 bases. Germline CDR1 and CDR2: SGHKS and YYEKEE (reference sequence). V lost 0 bases and J lost 7; bases outside the gene matches: 9. CDR3 length: 16 residues. CDR3 loop: CASSLAERGLGEKLFF. The CDR3 DNA reads TGTGCCAGCAGCTTGGCCGAGAGGGGGCTGGGTGAAAAACTGTTTTTT. The complete variable domain, with remaining parts taken from reference TRBV5-5 and TRBJ1-4, reads DAGVTQSPTHLIKTRGQQVTLRCSPISGHKSVSWYQQVLGQGPQFIFQYYEKEERGRGNFPDRFSARQFPNYSSELNVNALLLGDSALYLCASSLAERGLGEKLFFGSGTQLSVL.